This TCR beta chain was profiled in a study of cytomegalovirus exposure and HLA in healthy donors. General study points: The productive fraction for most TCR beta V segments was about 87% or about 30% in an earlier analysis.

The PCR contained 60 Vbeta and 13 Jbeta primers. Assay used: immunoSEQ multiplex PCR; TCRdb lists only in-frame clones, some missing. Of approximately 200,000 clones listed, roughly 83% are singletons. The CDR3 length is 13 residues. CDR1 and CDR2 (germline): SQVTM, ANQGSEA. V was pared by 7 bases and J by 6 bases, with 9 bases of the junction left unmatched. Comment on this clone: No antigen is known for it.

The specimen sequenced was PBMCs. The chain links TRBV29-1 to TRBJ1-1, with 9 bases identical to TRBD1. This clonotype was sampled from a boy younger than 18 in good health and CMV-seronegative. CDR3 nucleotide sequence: TGCAGCGGCCTAGGACAGGGGTTCTCTGAAGCTTTCTTT. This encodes CSGLGQGFSEAFF.